This T cell receptor beta chain was sequenced in a study of T cells in Graves' hyperthyroidism and ophthalmopathy. In the study overall: Prior to any treatment, at the point of initial diagnosis, peripheral blood was collected.

V was pared by 1 base and J by 0 bases, with 15 bases of the junction left unmatched. CDR3 size: 21 residues. Germline lookup yields CDR1 MGHDK and CDR2 SYGVNS. This clonotype has only a few counts. Its antigen is still unknown. Thyroid ultrasound, orbital computed tomography, clinical symptoms, and serum thyroxine and TRAb underpinned diagnoses. TCR beta CDR3 region amplification was performed from RNA transcripts. During a first-round RT-PCR of the TCR CDR3, the HTBI primer set was used. Each CDR3 protein is one row after TCRdb ran MiXCR on the multiplex PCR reads. The sample consists of around 350,000 distinct CDR3 sequences, 19% of them appearing once. Points from the study as a whole: Prediction of ophthalmopathy progression came a median around 6.5 months pre-onset.

The V and J genes are TRBV25-1 and TRBJ2-3; 11 bases are a match to TRBD2. The TCR originated in a woman between 18 and 29 years old with Graves' hyperthyroidism. The sample was blood. The CDR3 is CASSELGTTSGGYLSTDTQYF. CDR3 DNA sequence: TGTGCCAGCAGTGAATTGGGGACCACTAGCGGGGGATACCTAAGCACAGATACGCAGTATTTT.